This TCR beta chain was identified during a study of human T cells and chemical hapten exposure. Study-wide points: Expanded TCRs produced significantly more large CDR3 similarity clusters than controls did. Alopecia affected the donors, so their immune response may differ from healthy people's.

The germline V gene has CDR1 MRHNA and CDR2 SNTAGT. V dropped 5 bases and J dropped 4 bases, with 8 bases sitting between them. CDR3 size: 13 residues. In the case of this clonotype: Its antigen is unknown.

Time point denoted: patch test 3, about 24 weeks after DPC sensitization. Treatment reported: therapeutic diphenylcyclopropenone sensitization with weekly scalp DPC. Someone pulled total RNA out of unfractionated whole blood. TCRdb passed the RACE reads through MiXCR, listing each CDR3 protein once. Among approximately 110,000 distinct CDR3 sequences listed, 30% to 35% were seen once. This specimen was whole blood, taken in connection with sensitization to the hapten diphenylcyclopropenone (DPC). The V call is TRBV6-4, the J call TRBJ2-2, with no clear D. The sequence was collected from a man aged 35 to 55 with alopecia areata. Some clones in this sample may be carry-over from other donors' samples. The CDR3 nucleotides read TGTGCCAGCAGTATTCAGAGCACCGGGGAGCTGTTTTTT. Translating it yields CASSIQSTGELFF.